These T cell receptor beta chains were read from a single sample in a study of blood T cell repertoires in COVID-19. Here immunoSEQ multiplex PCR was the method, and the copy in TCRdb shows in-frame clones only, minus some. The data hold about 280,000 clones, with roughly four fifths observed a single time. The specimen was PBMCs or T cells enriched from blood (not recorded which). The receptors shown here come from a middle-aged man who had been exposed to COVID-19. The CDR3 runs from the conserved cysteine through the conserved F or W. The order of the fields is clone size, V gene, D gene, CDR3 length, J gene, CDR3 protein, CDR3 DNA. The D gene is left open where the match is weak. Clone size is stated in some rows and not others, as once, few, many or a class when expanded.

size: .; V: TRBV3-1/TRBV3-2; D: .; length: 16; J: TRBJ2-7; CDR3: CASSQVFRQGPYEQYF; DNA: TGTGCCAGCAGCCAAGTTTTTCGGCAGGGCCCCTACGAGCAGTACTTC
size: .; V: TRBV10-3; D: .; length: 12; J: TRBJ2-7; CDR3: CAISGGTYEQYF; DNA: TGTGCCATCAGCGGAGGGACCTACGAGCAGTACTTC
size: .; V: TRBV5-1; D: TRBD1; length: 15; J: TRBJ1-1; CDR3: CASSPQTGGLGEAFF; DNA: TGCGCCAGCAGCCCTCAGACAGGGGGTTTGGGCGAGGCTTTCTTT
size: .; V: TRBV7-3; D: .; length: 15; J: TRBJ2-7; CDR3: CASSLGSGTFYEQYF; DNA: TGTGCCAGCAGCTTAGGAAGCGGCACCTTCTACGAGCAGTACTTC
size: once; V: TRBV7-3; D: .; length: 16; J: TRBJ2-5; CDR3: CASSFQGTGYQETQYF; DNA: TGTGCCAGCAGCTTCCAGGGGACGGGGTACCAAGAGACCCAGTACTTC
size: .; V: TRBV3-1/TRBV3-2; D: .; length: 14; J: TRBJ1-2; CDR3: CASSPWGGGDGYTF; DNA: TGTGCCAGCAGCCCATGGGGAGGGGGAGATGGCTACACCTTC
size: .; V: TRBV6-1; D: .; length: 16; J: TRBJ2-2; CDR3: CASTDWSRQPPGELFF; DNA: TGTGCCAGCACTGATTGGTCCCGACAACCACCCGGGGAGCTGTTTTTT
size: .; V: TRBV3-1/TRBV3-2; D: TRBD2; length: 12; J: TRBJ2-1; CDR3: CASSQSQRGQFF; DNA: TGTGCCAGCAGCCAATCCCAGCGGGGGCAGTTCTTC
size: once; V: TRBV5-1; D: .; length: 17; J: TRBJ2-1; CDR3: CASSPVGYTSTYNEQFF; DNA: TGCGCCAGCAGCCCTGTGGGCTACACTTCAACCTACAATGAGCAGTTCTTC
size: .; V: TRBV19; D: TRBD1; length: 17; J: TRBJ2-1; CDR3: CASSHRDRGGSGNEQFF; DNA: TGTGCCAGTAGTCACCGGGACAGGGGGGGTTCTGGCAATGAGCAGTTCTTC
size: once; V: TRBV30; D: TRBD1; length: 13; J: TRBJ1-1; CDR3: CAWMRQGSTEAFF; DNA: TGTGCCTGGATGCGACAGGGGAGCACTGAAGCTTTCTTT
size: .; V: TRBV10-3; D: .; length: 13; J: TRBJ2-2; CDR3: CAIRGLATGELFF; DNA: TGTGCCATCAGGGGACTTGCCACCGGGGAGCTGTTTTTT
size: .; V: TRBV5-1; D: TRBD2; length: 15; J: TRBJ2-2; CDR3: CASSRARGSVGELFF; DNA: TGCGCCAGCAGCCGCGCCCGCGGGAGTGTAGGGGAGCTGTTTTTT
size: .; V: TRBV30; D: .; length: 14; J: TRBJ1-5; CDR3: CAWRPGGTDQPQHF; DNA: TGTGCCTGGAGACCCGGAGGGACGGATCAGCCCCAGCATTTT
size: .; V: TRBV9; D: TRBD1; length: 15; J: TRBJ1-5; CDR3: CASSKGQGRDQPQHF; DNA: TGTGCCAGCAGTAAAGGACAGGGTCGGGATCAGCCCCAGCATTTT
size: .; V: TRBV30; D: .; length: 13; J: TRBJ1-6; CDR3: CAWRVDSSSPLHF; DNA: TGTGCCTGGAGGGTGGACTCTAGTTCACCCCTCCACTTT
size: .; V: TRBV19; D: .; length: 13; J: TRBJ1-1; CDR3: CASSLYGNTEAFF; DNA: TGTGCCAGTAGTCTTTACGGGAACACTGAAGCTTTCTTT
size: .; V: TRBV7-2; D: .; length: 15; J: TRBJ2-1; CDR3: CASTLVGSSYNEQFF; DNA: TGTGCCAGCACCCTAGTTGGGAGCTCCTACAATGAGCAGTTCTTC
size: .; V: TRBV19; D: .; length: 13; J: TRBJ2-7; CDR3: CASSQSGTYEQYF; DNA: TGTGCCAGTAGTCAAAGCGGAACCTACGAGCAGTACTTC
size: .; V: TRBV5-1; D: TRBD1; length: 15; J: TRBJ2-5; CDR3: CASSEQGSREETQYF; DNA: TGCGCCAGCAGTGAACAGGGGAGTAGAGAAGAGACCCAGTACTTC
size: once; V: TRBV10-3; D: .; length: 11; J: TRBJ2-3; CDR3: CAMTWADTQYF; DNA: TGTGCCATGACCTGGGCGGATACGCAGTATTTT
size: .; V: TRBV28; D: TRBD2; length: 14; J: TRBJ2-1; CDR3: CASTRGRAYNEQFF; DNA: TGTGCCAGCACCCGTGGGAGGGCCTACAATGAGCAGTTCTTC
size: .; V: TRBV29-1; D: .; length: 13; J: TRBJ1-1; CDR3: CSPQRGLGTEAFF; DNA: TGCAGCCCCCAGCGGGGGCTGGGCACTGAAGCTTTCTTT
size: .; V: TRBV4-1; D: TRBD2; length: 15; J: TRBJ2-7; CDR3: CASSDTSGRLGEQYF; DNA: TGCGCCAGCAGCGACACTAGCGGGAGACTTGGCGAGCAGTACTTC
size: .; V: TRBV2; D: .; length: 11; J: TRBJ1-1; CDR3: CASNLNTEAFF; DNA: TGTGCCAGCAACTTGAACACTGAAGCTTTCTTT
size: .; V: TRBV19; D: TRBD1; length: 15; J: TRBJ1-2; CDR3: CASSIGTQGSRGYTF; DNA: TGTGCCAGTAGTATAGGAACACAGGGGAGTAGGGGCTACACCTTC
size: .; V: TRBV18; D: TRBD1; length: 16; J: TRBJ1-4; CDR3: CASSPPPDRVFEKLFF; DNA: TGTGCCAGCTCACCCCCCCCGGACAGGGTTTTCGAAAAACTGTTTTTT
size: .; V: TRBV5-1; D: .; length: 15; J: TRBJ2-3; CDR3: CASSFGGKTTDTQYF; DNA: TGCGCCAGCAGTTTCGGGGGAAAAACCACAGATACGCAGTATTTT
size: .; V: TRBV5-1; D: TRBD2; length: 16; J: TRBJ2-3; CDR3: CASSLGLADSTDTQYF; DNA: TGCGCCAGCAGCCTAGGACTAGCGGATAGCACAGATACGCAGTATTTT
size: .; V: TRBV5-1; D: TRBD1; length: 13; J: TRBJ1-6; CDR3: CASRDRDNSPLHF; DNA: TGCGCCAGCCGGGACAGGGATAATTCACCCCTCCACTTT
size: .; V: TRBV5-1; D: .; length: 14; J: TRBJ1-5; CDR3: CASSSSSGNQPQHF; DNA: TGCGCCAGCAGCTCTTCCTCGGGCAATCAGCCCCAGCATTTT
size: .; V: TRBV7-9; D: TRBD1; length: 16; J: TRBJ2-2; CDR3: CASSAYRGQRTGELFF; DNA: TGTGCCAGCAGCGCCTATAGGGGACAGCGGACCGGGGAGCTGTTTTTT
size: .; V: TRBV11-2; D: .; length: 14; J: TRBJ1-2; CDR3: CASSSPGQNYGYTF; DNA: TGTGCCAGCAGCTCCCCGGGACAAAACTATGGCTACACCTTC
size: once; V: TRBV6-1; D: .; length: 16; J: TRBJ2-7; CDR3: CASSDLSGLGANEQYF; DNA: TGTGCCAGCAGTGACCTCAGTGGGTTGGGAGCCAACGAGCAGTACTTC
size: .; V: TRBV2; D: TRBD1; length: 14; J: TRBJ1-5; CDR3: CASSRDRGNQPQHF; DNA: TGTGCCAGCAGCCGGGACAGGGGTAATCAGCCCCAGCATTTT
size: .; V: TRBV27; D: .; length: 12; J: TRBJ2-5; CDR3: CASSFGGETQYF; DNA: TGTGCCAGCAGTTTCGGGGGAGAGACCCAGTACTTC
size: .; V: TRBV27; D: .; length: 14; J: TRBJ2-3; CDR3: CASSPEGATDTQYF; DNA: TGTGCCAGCAGTCCAGAAGGGGCCACAGATACGCAGTATTTT
size: few; V: TRBV3-1/TRBV3-2; D: .; length: 15; J: TRBJ2-1; CDR3: CASSQVLSSYNEQFF; DNA: TGTGCCAGCAGCCAAGTCCTTAGCTCCTACAATGAGCAGTTCTTC
size: .; V: TRBV15; D: .; length: 12; J: TRBJ1-6; CDR3: CATSREESPLHF; DNA: TGTGCCACCAGCAGAGAGGAGTCACCCCTCCACTTT
size: once; V: TRBV19; D: .; length: 13; J: TRBJ2-1; CDR3: CASSIDKSTGKFF; DNA: TGTGCCAGTAGTATAGATAAGAGTACAGGGAAGTTCTTC
size: .; V: TRBV18; D: TRBD1; length: 13; J: TRBJ1-5; CDR3: CASSRGQGQPQHF; DNA: TGTGCCAGCTCAAGGGGGCAGGGTCAGCCCCAGCATTTT
size: .; V: TRBV5-5; D: TRBD2; length: 15; J: TRBJ2-1; CDR3: CASSLGLAVYNEQFF; DNA: TGTGCCAGCAGCTTGGGTCTAGCGGTCTACAATGAGCAGTTCTTC
size: .; V: TRBV10-3; D: .; length: 15; J: TRBJ2-2; CDR3: CAIRELAANTGELFF; DNA: TGTGCCATCAGGGAACTAGCCGCGAACACCGGGGAGCTGTTTTTT
size: few; V: TRBV7-9; D: TRBD2; length: 15; J: TRBJ2-2; CDR3: CASSRLAEATGELFF; DNA: TGTGCCAGCAGTCGACTAGCGGAGGCCACCGGGGAGCTGTTTTTT
size: .; V: TRBV11-2; D: TRBD1; length: 14; J: TRBJ1-1; CDR3: CASRRSGGSTEAFF; DNA: TGTGCCAGCAGGCGGTCAGGGGGCTCGACTGAAGCTTTCTTT
size: .; V: TRBV29-1; D: TRBD1; length: 14; J: TRBJ1-2; CDR3: CSGELGTGGKGYTF; DNA: TGCAGCGGTGAGCTCGGGACAGGGGGAAAAGGCTACACCTTC
size: .; V: TRBV30; D: .; length: 12; J: TRBJ1-2; CDR3: CAWISGYYGYTF; DNA: TGTGCCTGGATCTCGGGGTACTATGGCTACACCTTC
size: .; V: TRBV28; D: TRBD1; length: 14; J: TRBJ1-1; CDR3: CASSSGQGNTEAFF; DNA: TGTGCCAGCAGTTCCGGACAGGGGAACACTGAAGCTTTCTTT
size: .; V: TRBV30; D: .; length: 15; J: TRBJ1-5; CDR3: CAWSMGHDVSQPQHF; DNA: TGTGCCTGGAGTATGGGCCACGACGTAAGTCAGCCCCAGCATTTT
size: .; V: TRBV3-1/TRBV3-2; D: .; length: 14; J: TRBJ1-5; CDR3: CASSQGTVDQPQHF; DNA: TGTGCCAGCAGCCAAGGGACAGTAGATCAGCCCCAGCATTTT